The next 16 T cell receptor beta chains were all read from a single sample in a study of PD-L1 blockade in urothelial cancer. TCRdb keeps only in-frame clones here, not all; method: immunoSEQ multiplex PCR. The sample shows roughly 26,000 clones, 75% to 90% of them seen only once. Sequencing used PBMCs, obtained around atezolizumab (anti-PD-L1) treatment. Every receptor here comes from a man aged 55 to 70 with urothelial cancer.

This chain joins TRBV19 and TRBJ1-2; no firm D call. The ends were cut back, 5 bases at V and 5 bases at J, with 18 bases in the middle. The CDR3 length is 15 residues. Germline lookup yields CDR1 LNHDA and CDR2 SQIVND (reference sequence). The CDR3 nucleotides read TGTGCCAGTAGTCGTCCAGAAGAGGGATTGTATGGCTACACCTTC. Translation gives CASSRPEEGLYGYTF.

The chain couples TRBV10-1 to TRBJ2-3, with 9 bases fitting TRBD1. The CDR3 is 17 residues long. Germline V lookup: CDR1 WNHNN, CDR2 SYGVQD (reference sequence). V shed 3 bases and J 4 bases; nucleotides not matched to a gene: 11. CDR3 amino acids: CASSDIAGTGNSDTQYF. The CDR3 DNA sequence: TGCGCCAGCAGTGATATCGCCGGGACAGGGAACTCAGATACGCAGTATTTT.

The J gene is TRBJ2-1, the V gene TRBV5-1; 9 nucleotides agree with TRBD2. This CDR3 has 15 amino acids. CDR1 is SGHRS and CDR2 is YFSETQ in the germline V gene. V was clipped by 0 bases and J by 8 bases; unmatched bases: 6. The CDR3 sequence: CASSLVSGSIDEQFF. CDR3 sequence (DNA): TGCGCCAGCAGCTTGGTTAGCGGGAGTATCGATGAGCAGTTCTTC.

The rearrangement links TRBV29-1 to TRBJ2-1; 14 nucleotides line up with TRBD2. The length of the CDR3 is 15 residues. Germline V CDR1 and CDR2: SQVTM, ANQGSEA. V lost 5 bases, J lost 7 bases, and 7 bases stayed unmatched. The CDR3: CSVTMGLAGVNEQFF. As DNA, the CDR3 is TGCAGCGTTACCATGGGACTAGCGGGAGTAAATGAGCAGTTCTTC.

V is TRBV19 and J is TRBJ1-2; no definite D call. CDR3 length: 12 amino acids. V was cut by 3 bases and J by 8 bases, with 10 bases left in between. Per germline, CDR1 LNHDA and CDR2 SQIVND (reference sequence). CDR3 bases: TGTGCCAGTAGTATCGGGAACCGCGGCTACACCTTC. Amino acid sequence: CASSIGNRGYTF.

The V call is TRBV19, the J call TRBJ2-7; 10 bases are shared with TRBD1. Germline assignment: CDR1 LNHDA and CDR2 SQIVND (reference sequence). The CDR3 loop spans 14 amino acids. J gave up 3 bases and V 5 bases, and 4 bases lay outside the gene matches. The CDR3 loop reads CASSPRTGGYEQYF. The CDR3 region has the DNA TGTGCCAGTAGTCCAAGGACAGGGGGCTACGAGCAGTACTTC.

This clone is a singleton in its sample. V is TRBV13 and J is TRBJ2-3; TRBD2 agrees at 9 bases. The J segment lost 5 bases and the V segment lost 1 base, leaving 10 bases of the junction unmatched. Per germline, CDR1 PRHDT and CDR2 FYEKMQ (reference sequence). The CDR3 has 17 amino acids. The CDR3 sequence: CASSLVVAGVLGDTQYF. CDR3 bases: TGTGCCAGCAGCTTAGTGGTAGCGGGGGTTCTAGGAGATACGCAGTATTTT.

The chain is built from TRBV9 and TRBJ2-7; 9 bases are shared with TRBD2. V gave up 5 bases and J gave up 4 bases; unmatched junction bases: 13. This CDR3 has 16 residues. CDR1 and CDR2 (germline): SGDLS, YYNGEE. The chain's CDR3 is CASRPNAASGKYEQYF. CDR3 in DNA: TGTGCCAGCAGACCCAACGCGGCTAGCGGGAAGTACGAGCAGTACTTC.

The chain links TRBV18 to TRBJ2-7, with D perhaps TRBD1 (5 bases). The V gene lost 5 bases and the J gene lost 2 bases, with 13 bases spanning the gap. Per germline, CDR1 KGHSH and CDR2 LQKENI. The CDR3 covers 14 residues. The CDR3, as DNA: TGTGCCAGCTCATCCGACAGCAAAGCCTACGAGCAGTACTTC. Its translation: CASSSDSKAYEQYF.

The CDR3 DNA reads as TGTGCCAGCAGCTTAAGTCAGGTATTAGAGACCCAGTACTTC. Translation: CASSLSQVLETQYF. The chain carries TRBV7-9 and TRBJ2-5; D is unresolved. V was cut by 2 bases and J by 4 bases, with 11 bases left in between. Germline V CDR1 and CDR2: SEHNR, FQNEAQ (reference sequence). The CDR3 is 14 residues long. The whole variable domain, remainder taken from reference TRBV7-9 and TRBJ2-5, is DTGVSQNPRHKITKRGQNVTFRCDPISEHNRLYWYRQTLGQGPEFLTYFQNEAQLEKSRLLSDRFSAERPKGSFSTLEIQRTEQGDSAMYLCASSLSQVLETQYFGPGTRLLVL.

The CDR3 sequence is CASRTQGADYGYTF. Here the CDR3 DNA reads TGTGCCAGCAGAACACAGGGGGCTGACTATGGCTACACCTTC. The chain recombines TRBV6-6 with TRBJ1-2; 9 bases fit TRBD1. Germline values: CDR1 MNHNY, CDR2 SVGAGI (reference sequence). After removal of 6 bases from V and 3 bases from J, the junction contained 5 bases not matched to a gene. The CDR3 spans 14 residues.

This chain connects TRBV30 to TRBJ1-5; TRBD1 agrees at 7 bases. The length of the CDR3 is 14 residues. Germline values: CDR1 GTSNPN, CDR2 SVGIG (reference sequence). Trimming cost V 3 bases and J 2 bases; bases outside gene matches: 4. CDR3 amino acids: CAWRYGQGNQPQHF. The CDR3, as DNA: TGTGCCTGGAGATACGGACAGGGCAATCAGCCCCAGCATTTT. Complete variable domain (other parts from reference TRBV30 and TRBJ1-5): SQTIHQWPATLVQPVGSPLSLECTVEGTSNPNLYWYRQAAGRGLQLLFYSVGIGQISSEVPQNLSASRPQDRQFILSSKKLLLSDSGFYLCAWRYGQGNQPQHFGDGTRLSIL.

In this sample, this clone turned up once. CDR3 nucleotides: TGTGCCAGCAGGCACAGGGGGCGCGACTATGGCTACACCTTC. The encoded protein is CASRHRGRDYGYTF. This chain connects TRBV6-5 to TRBJ1-2; 9 nucleotides align to TRBD1. This CDR3 region has 14 residues. J gave up 3 bases and V 6 bases, and 5 bases lay outside the gene matches. Germline values: CDR1 MNHEY, CDR2 SVGAGI.

The chain employs TRBV7-2 and TRBJ2-2; no clear D. Germline CDR1 reads SGHTA; CDR2 reads FQGNSA. This CDR3 has 14 residues. Trimming stripped 3 bases from V and 0 bases from J, with 5 bases between. CDR3 protein: CASSFVANTGELFF. The CDR3 DNA sequence: TGTGCCAGCAGCTTCGTTGCGAACACCGGGGAGCTGTTTTTT.

The rearrangement links TRBV7-2 to TRBJ1-2; the match to TRBD1 covers 8 bases. The CDR3 runs 15 residues. Germline loops: CDR1 SGHTA, CDR2 FQGNSA. V was clipped by 5 bases and J by 4 bases; unmatched bases: 9. The CDR3, as DNA: TGTGCCAGCAGCGTTACAGGGGGAGCCCGCTATGGCTACACCTTC. Protein product: CASSVTGGARYGYTF.

V is TRBV25-1 and J is TRBJ2-7; 9 nucleotides match TRBD2. CDR3 length: 14 residues. Germline values: CDR1 MGHDK, CDR2 SYGVNS. With 3 bases clipped from V and 3 bases from J, the junction kept 3 bases outside the gene matches. CDR3 residues: CASSEASGVYEQYF. CDR3 nucleotide sequence: TGTGCCAGCAGTGAGGCTAGCGGGGTCTACGAGCAGTACTTC.